The clone carrying this T cell receptor beta chain was recorded only once. Its target is unknown. Repertoires were generated with immunoSEQ multiplex PCR, while TCRdb's copy carries only in-frame clones and drops some. Seen here are 150,000 to 160,000 clones, roughly 90% observed once, and the top ten hold approximately 20%. The CDR3 runs 16 residues. The V gene's germline CDR1 is SGHRS and CDR2 YFSETQ. Trimming at V came to 3 bases and at J to 10 bases, leaving 15 bases not matched to a gene. This sample was taken from a study of T cell responses to AZD1222 COVID-19 vaccine. Study-level points and caveats: Among those given AZD1222, only 6 or 7 were seropositive at baseline. The donor cohort was predominantly white British with a female majority, and clonal diversity may have been underestimated. Spike was spanned by vaccine-associated CD4 TCRs, which were dominant at 160-218 and 743-854.

This clonotype was sampled from an adult in good health. The sample in question was peripheral blood, obtained on day 0 of AZD1222 vaccination. This chain joins TRBV5-1 and TRBJ2-3; TRBD1 matches at 9 bases. The DNA of the CDR3 is TGCGCCAGCAGCTGGGGGGACAGGGCCACCCCTTCGCCGCAGTATTTT. Residues: CASSWGDRATPSPQYF.